The rows below give T cell receptor beta chains drawn from one sample of a study of PD-1 blockade in classical Hodgkin lymphoma. The table came from immunoSEQ multiplex PCR; TCRdb's copy has only in-frame clones and leaves some out. The sample yields approximately 50,000 clones, roughly 73% seen once. Sequencing used peripheral blood mononuclear cells (PBMCs), obtained before the second cycle of nivolumab. The receptors stem from a human donor with classical Hodgkin lymphoma. Both conserved end residues are part of each CDR3. D genes are given only for firm matches. A clone size is listed for some rows: how often the clone was seen (once, few, many), or a class if it is expanded.

>TRBV7-2|TRBJ1-1|few|TRBD1
CASSPPTQYRGEAFF
TGTGCCAGCAGCCCTCCGACCCAATACAGGGGCGAAGCTTTCTTT
>TRBV7-3|TRBJ2-5|few|.
CASSYFPLEETQYF
TGTGCCAGCAGCTATTTTCCGCTGGAAGAGACCCAGTACTTC
>TRBV30|TRBJ1-5|.|.
CAWKGRADQPQHF
TGTGCCTGGAAGGGCAGGGCGGATCAGCCCCAGCATTTT
>TRBV25-1|TRBJ1-1|.|.
CASSEWSRPTEAFF
TGTGCCAGCAGTGAATGGAGCAGACCCACTGAAGCTTTCTTT
>TRBV6-1|TRBJ1-3|.|.
CASTTYSGNTIYF
TGTGCCAGCACGACATACTCTGGAAACACCATATATTTT
>TRBV19|TRBJ1-3|.|.
CASSDSGGSAGNTIYF
TGTGCCAGTAGTGATTCGGGCGGTAGTGCTGGAAACACCATATATTTT
>TRBV7-9|TRBJ1-5|.|.
CASSPTEAGNQPQHF
TGTGCCAGCAGCCCGACAGAAGCGGGCAATCAGCCCCAGCATTTT
>TRBV2|TRBJ1-4|.|.
CASKNLDAKLFF
TGTGCCAGCAAGAATCTCGACGCAAAACTGTTTTTT
>TRBV11-2|TRBJ2-5|.|TRBD2
CASSFPLLAGAETQYF
TGTGCCAGCAGCTTCCCCCTACTAGCGGGAGCAGAGACCCAGTACTTC
>TRBV30|TRBJ2-1|.|TRBD2
CAWSPWGGLEQFF
TGTGCCTGGAGCCCCTGGGGGGGACTCGAGCAGTTCTTC